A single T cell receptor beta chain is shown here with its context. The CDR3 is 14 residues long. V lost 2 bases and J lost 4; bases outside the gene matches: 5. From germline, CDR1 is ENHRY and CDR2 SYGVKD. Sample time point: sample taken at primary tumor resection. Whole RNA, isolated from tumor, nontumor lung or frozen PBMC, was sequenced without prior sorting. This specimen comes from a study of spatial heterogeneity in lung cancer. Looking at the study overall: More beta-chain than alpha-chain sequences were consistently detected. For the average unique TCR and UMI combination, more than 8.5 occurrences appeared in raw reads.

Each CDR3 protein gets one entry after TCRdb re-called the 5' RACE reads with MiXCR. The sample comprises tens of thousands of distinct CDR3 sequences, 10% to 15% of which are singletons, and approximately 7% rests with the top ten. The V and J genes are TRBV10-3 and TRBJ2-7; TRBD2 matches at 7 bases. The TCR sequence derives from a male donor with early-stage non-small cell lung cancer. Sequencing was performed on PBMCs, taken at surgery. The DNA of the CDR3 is TGTGCCATCAGTGAGCCCGGGGGGTTTTACGAGCAGTACTTC. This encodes CAISEPGGFYEQYF.